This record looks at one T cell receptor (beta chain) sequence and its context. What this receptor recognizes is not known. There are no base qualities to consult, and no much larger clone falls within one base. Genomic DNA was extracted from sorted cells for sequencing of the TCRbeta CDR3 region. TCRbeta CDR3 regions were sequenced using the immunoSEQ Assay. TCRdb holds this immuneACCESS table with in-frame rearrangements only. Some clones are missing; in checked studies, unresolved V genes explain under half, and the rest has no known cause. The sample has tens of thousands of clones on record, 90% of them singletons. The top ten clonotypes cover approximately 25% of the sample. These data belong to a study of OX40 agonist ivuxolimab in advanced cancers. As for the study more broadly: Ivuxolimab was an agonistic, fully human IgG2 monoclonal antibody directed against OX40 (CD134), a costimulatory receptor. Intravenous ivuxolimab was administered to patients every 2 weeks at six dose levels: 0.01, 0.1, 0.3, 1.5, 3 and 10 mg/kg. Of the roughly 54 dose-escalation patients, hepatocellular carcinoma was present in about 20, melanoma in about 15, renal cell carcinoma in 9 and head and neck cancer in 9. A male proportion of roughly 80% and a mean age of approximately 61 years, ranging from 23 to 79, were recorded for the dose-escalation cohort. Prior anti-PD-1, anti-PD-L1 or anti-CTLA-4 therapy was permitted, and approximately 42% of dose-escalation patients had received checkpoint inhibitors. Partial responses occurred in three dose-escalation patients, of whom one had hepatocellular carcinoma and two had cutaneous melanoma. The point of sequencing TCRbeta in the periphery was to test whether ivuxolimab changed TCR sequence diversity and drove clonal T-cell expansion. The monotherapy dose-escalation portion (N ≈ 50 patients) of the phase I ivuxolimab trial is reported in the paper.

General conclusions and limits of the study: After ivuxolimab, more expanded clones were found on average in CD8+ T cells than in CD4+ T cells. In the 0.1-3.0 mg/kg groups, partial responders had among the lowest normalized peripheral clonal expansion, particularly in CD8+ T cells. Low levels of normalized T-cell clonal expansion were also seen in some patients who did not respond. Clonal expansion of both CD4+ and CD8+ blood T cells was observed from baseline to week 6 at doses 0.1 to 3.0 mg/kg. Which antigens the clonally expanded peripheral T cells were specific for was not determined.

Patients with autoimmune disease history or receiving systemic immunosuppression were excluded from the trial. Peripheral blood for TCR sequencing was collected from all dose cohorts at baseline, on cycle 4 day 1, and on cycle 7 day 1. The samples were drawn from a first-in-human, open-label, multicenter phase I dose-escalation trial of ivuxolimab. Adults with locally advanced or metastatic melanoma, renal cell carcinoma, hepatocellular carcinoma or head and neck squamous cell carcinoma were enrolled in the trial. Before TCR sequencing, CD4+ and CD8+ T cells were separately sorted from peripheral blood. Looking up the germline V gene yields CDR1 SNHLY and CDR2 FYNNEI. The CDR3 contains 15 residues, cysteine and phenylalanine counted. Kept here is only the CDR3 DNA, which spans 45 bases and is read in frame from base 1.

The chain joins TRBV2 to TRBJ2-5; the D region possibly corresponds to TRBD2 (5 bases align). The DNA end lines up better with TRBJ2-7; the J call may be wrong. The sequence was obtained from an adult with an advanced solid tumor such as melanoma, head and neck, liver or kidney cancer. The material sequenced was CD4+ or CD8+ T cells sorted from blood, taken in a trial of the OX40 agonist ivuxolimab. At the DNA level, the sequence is TGTGCCAGCAGTGCCATCCCTGGAGGAAATTACGAGCAGTACTTC. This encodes CASSAIPGGNYEQYF.